This T cell receptor beta chain appears in the sequencing data of a study of regulatory T cells in long-lasting Graves disease. Time point noted: persistent/refractory GD, antithyroid drugs over 5 years with positive TRAb. PBMCs were the source of the RNA used for TCR sequencing. General study findings and limits: Because few samples were included, accuracy may have been lower. Researchers reported studying only peripheral blood, not thyroid tissue.

V lost 1 base and J lost 4, with 13 bases in between. The CDR3 extends over 16 amino acids. In germline, CDR1 is SGHTA, CDR2 FQGNSA. Library construction for TCR beta used iRepertoire HTBI primers and Arm-PCR of CDR3 regions. TCRdb re-called the multiplex PCR reads with MiXCR, one entry per CDR3 protein. The profile shows 400,000 or so distinct CDR3 sequences, about a quarter of them singletons. A word on this clonotype: The antigen is not known.

V gene TRBV7-2 combines with J gene TRBJ2-2; possible D gene TRBD2, 5 bases. The material sequenced was peripheral blood mononuclear cells (PBMCs), taken when the disease was refractory, from a patient treated with antithyroid drugs. This sequence originates from a female donor with Graves disease. The CDR3: CASSLVRSASTGELFF. CDR3 DNA sequence: TGTGCCAGCAGCTTAGTTCGTAGCGCTAGCACCGGGGAGCTGTTTTTT.